Listed below are T cell receptor beta chains from one sample, sequenced in a study of prognosis after radiotherapy for stage I lung cancer. From the multiplex PCR reads, TCRdb called clonotypes with MiXCR, one entry per CDR3 protein. The sample includes approximately 11,000 distinct CDR3 sequences, roughly 32% of them seen just once. This specimen consisted of PBMCs, obtained before or after stereotactic body radiation therapy (not recorded which). The source is a donor older than 45 with non-small cell lung cancer. The CDR3 runs from the conserved cysteine through the conserved F or W. The D gene is left open where the match is weak. Where a row states a size, it is once, few, many or the class of an expanded clone; other rows omit it.

clone_size d_call j_call v_call cdr3_nt cdr3_aa
. TRBD2 TRBJ2-1 TRBV28 TGTGCCAGCAGTCCCCCGTTTAGCGGGAGCCCCCACAATGAGCAGTTCTTC CASSPPFSGSPHNEQFF
few . TRBJ1-6 TRBV7-6 TGTGCCAGCAGCTTAGGGCATAATTCACCCCTCCACTTT CASSLGHNSPLHF
many TRBD1 TRBJ1-4 TRBV7-9 TGTGCCAGCAGCTCCCTGGGACAGGGTGGTGAAAAACTGTTTTTT CASSSLGQGGEKLFF
many . TRBJ1-1 TRBV7-9 TGTGCCAGCAGCTTCGGGACACCTTGGGGAGCTTTCTTT CASSFGTPWGAFF
medium-sized . TRBJ2-1 TRBV19 TGTGCCAGCAGTAGCGGGGACAGGTGGGATGAGCAGTTCTTC CASSSGDRWDEQFF
. . TRBJ2-1 TRBV7-3 TGTGCCAGCCGCCCCGGTGGGGGATGGGGTGACAATGGGCAGTTCTTC CASRPGGGWGDNGQFF
many . TRBJ2-5 TRBV5-1 TGCGCCAGCAGCTTCGGCAGTACCCAAGAGACCCAGTACTTC CASSFGSTQETQYF
. TRBD2 TRBJ2-1 TRBV3-1 TGTGCCAGCAGCCAAGGTATCGGGAGGGTTGAGCAGTTCTTC CASSQGIGRVEQFF
many TRBD1 TRBJ1-1 TRBV20-1 TGCAGTGCTAGAAACCCCAACAGGGGCAACACTGAAGCTTTCTTT CSARNPNRGNTEAFF
many . TRBJ2-2 TRBV14 TGTGCCAGCAGCCCTTGGACGGGAGTTGTCGGGGAGCTGTTTTTT CASSPWTGVVGELFF
many . TRBJ1-2 TRBV15 TGTGCCACCAGCAGAGATTTGGTCTCAGGGATTGGCTACACCTTC CATSRDLVSGIGYTF
. . TRBJ1-6 TRBV5-1 TGCGCCAGCAGAAGTGGTGGGTGGAATTCACCCCTCCACTTT CASRSGGWNSPLHF
. . TRBJ2-5 TRBV7-9 TGTGCCAGCAGCTTAGAGCAGGGATTCTCCCAGTACTTC CASSLEQGFSQYF
many . TRBJ2-1 TRBV10-3 TGTGCCATCAGCGGCTCGGGGTACAATGAGCAGTTCTTC CAISGSGYNEQFF
many . TRBJ2-1 TRBV9 TGTGCCAGCAGCGCGGGGGCGGGAGAGATCTATGGGCAGTTCTTC CASSAGAGEIYGQFF
many TRBD1 TRBJ1-5 TRBV28 TGTGCCAGCAGCCACAGGGGGTCGGGCAATCAGCCCCAGCATTTT CASSHRGSGNQPQHF
many TRBD1 TRBJ2-2 TRBV5-1 TGCGCCAGCAGCCCTTTTGGACAGGGAAACGGGGAGCTGTTTTTT CASSPFGQGNGELFF
. TRBD1 TRBJ1-1 TRBV11-2 TGTGCCAGCAGCCACCGGACAGGCTCCGGGGCTGAAGCTTTCTTT CASSHRTGSGAEAFF
. . TRBJ2-5 TRBV2 TGTGCCAGCAAACTAGCTGAGACCCAGTACTTC CASKLAETQYF
. TRBD1 TRBJ2-2 TRBV15 TGTGCCGCCAGCAGAGTGCGACAGGGAAACACAGGGGAGCTGTTTTTT CAASRVRQGNTGELFF
medium-sized TRBD1 TRBJ2-1 TRBV11-3 TGTGCCAGCAGCCCGTGGACAGGCTCCTACAATGAGCAGTTCTTC CASSPWTGSYNEQFF
many TRBD1 TRBJ1-1 TRBV6-1 TGTGCCAGCGGCCGTCCCGGGACAGGGTACACTGAAGCTTTCTTT CASGRPGTGYTEAFF
many TRBD2 TRBJ2-1 TRBV30 TGTGCCTGGACTAGCGGCTACAATGAGCAGTTCTTC CAWTSGYNEQFF
many . TRBJ1-5 TRBV7-2 TGTGCCAGCAGCTTATGGAGCAATCAGCCCCAGCATTTT CASSLWSNQPQHF
. . TRBJ1-2 TRBV6-2/TRBV6-3 TGTGCCAGCCCACCCATCTATGGCTACACCTTC CASPPIYGYTF
. . TRBJ2-3 TRBV2 TGTGCCAGCAGTCAAATATTAGGGAGAGTCCAGGATACGCAGTATTTT CASSQILGRVQDTQYF
many TRBD1 TRBJ1-1 TRBV2 TGTGCCAGCATCGGGACAGGGGGGCGGACTGAAGCTTTCTTT CASIGTGGRTEAFF
. . TRBJ2-5 TRBV3-1 TGTGCCAGCAGCCAAAAGGGCAGGAGCATGTGGGAGACCCAGTACTTC CASSQKGRSMWETQYF
. . TRBJ1-3 TRBV19 TGTGTCAGTAGTATGTCGGGCCTCTCTGGAGACACCATATATTTT CVSSMSGLSGDTIYF
. . TRBJ2-5 TRBV20-1 TGCAGTGCTAGAGCAGGACAGGGGAGGAGCGGGAGGTCCCAAGAGACCCAGTACTTC CSARAGQGRSGRSQETQYF
many . TRBJ2-7 TRBV4-1 TGCGCCAGCAGCCAAGAACAGGGCTCCTACGAGCAGTACTTC CASSQEQGSYEQYF